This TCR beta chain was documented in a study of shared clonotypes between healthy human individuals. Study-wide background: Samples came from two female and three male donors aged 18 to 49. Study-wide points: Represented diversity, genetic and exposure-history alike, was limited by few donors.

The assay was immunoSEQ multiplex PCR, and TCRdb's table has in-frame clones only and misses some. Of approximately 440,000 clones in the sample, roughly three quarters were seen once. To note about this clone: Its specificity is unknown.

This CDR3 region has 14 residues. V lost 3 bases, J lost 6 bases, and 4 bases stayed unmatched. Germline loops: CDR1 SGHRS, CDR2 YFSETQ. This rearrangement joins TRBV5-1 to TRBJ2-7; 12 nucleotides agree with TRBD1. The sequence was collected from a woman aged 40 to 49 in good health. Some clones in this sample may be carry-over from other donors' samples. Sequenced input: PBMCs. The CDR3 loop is CASSSGTGGAEQYF. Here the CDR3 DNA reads TGCGCCAGCAGCTCCGGGACAGGGGGCGCCGAGCAGTACTTC.